Detailed here is one T cell receptor (beta chain). The antigen this receptor binds is unknown. No much larger clonotype is one base removed from it; base qualities were not supplied. TCRbeta CDR3 regions were amplified from genomic DNA by means of the immunoSEQ Assay, a bias-controlled multiplex PCR. The paper's data handling went like this. Within the assay, amplification of reference gene primers was used to estimate how many nucleated cells each sample contained. To quantify the absolute abundance of each unique TCRbeta CDR3 rearrangement, sequence reads were collapsed and filtered. For each sample, productive Simpson clonality was calculated as the square root of Simpson's diversity index over productive rearrangements. Not all clones reach the TCRdb copy of this immuneACCESS table, which keeps in-frame sequences only. Checked studies attribute under half of the gap to unresolved V genes and leave the rest unexplained. That table gives V, J and clone size, and the DNA gave D and trimming. The sample contains about 300,000 clones, roughly 91% of them found a single time. Under 3% of the sample goes to the ten largest clones.

In the prospective study, participants were roughly 18 to 95 years old, resided in 24 geographic areas of the United States, and were enrolled through a virtual design. In the prospective study, cohorts were assigned on the basis of participant-reported clinical history obtained from a screening survey and a study questionnaire. Exposed participants had been in contact with someone with a PCR-confirmed or clinician-diagnosed COVID-19 case within 2 weeks of study entry. In the prospective study, whole blood, serum and a nasopharyngeal or oropharyngeal swab were collected from each participant by mobile phlebotomists. Prospective study participants could optionally give additional blood draws and questionnaires over an approximately two-month period. Before DNA extraction, blood samples from the prospective study were shipped at room temperature or frozen. This sample stems from a study of blood T cell repertoires in COVID-19 (dated by TCRdb to 2018 to 2021). In terms of the full investigation: Samples from collaborators originated in the United States, Italy and Spain and spanned both the acute and convalescent phases of COVID-19. The material from the prospective study consisted of cDNA or gDNA derived from T cells, B-cell-depleted T cells, or PBMCs. Deeply sampled blood TCRbeta repertoires from subjects exposed to, actively infected with, or recovered from COVID-19 were included in the dataset. A freely available public database, intended as a resource for researchers studying the immune response to SARS-CoV-2, is where the repertoires were released. The samples were drawn from two sources: the first 160 participants of the ongoing ImmuneRACE study, and over 950 subjects contributed by 6 global collaborators. Sample metadata almost always included a de-identified subject ID, COVID-19 status, age in years and sex. HLA class I and class II types, where available, came from metadata supplied by the sample provider rather than from assay-based typing.

The CDR3 sequence holds 17 residues, the cysteine and phenylalanine included. The CDR3 DNA has 51 bases and is translated from base 1. V is cut by 4 bases and J by 0 bases, and the space between the germline ends is 19 bases. Reading the germline V gene (reference sequence) gives CDR1 SGHNT and CDR2 YYREEE. Points the paper makes about the study in general: How much clinical and demographic metadata was included differed by source and by participant, and the metadata was provided uncurated.

The source material was PBMCs or T cells enriched from blood (not recorded which). The rearranged segments are TRBV5-4 and TRBJ1-1, and perhaps TRBD1 as D gene, on 5 matching bases. This sequence was found in a woman in her fifties or sixties who had been exposed to COVID-19. The CDR3 region reads CASSPGLRESMNTEAFF. The sequenced DNA: TGTGCCAGCAGCCCCGGTCTCAGGGAAAGTATGAACACTGAAGCTTTCTTT. The CDR3 plus the reference TRBV5-4 and TRBJ1-1 genes for the other parts give the full variable domain: ETGVTQSPTHLIKTRGQQVTLRCSSQSGHNTVSWYQQALGQGPQFIFQYYREEENGRGNFPPRFSGLQFPNYSSELNVNALELDDSALYLCASSPGLRESMNTEAFFGQGTRLTVV.